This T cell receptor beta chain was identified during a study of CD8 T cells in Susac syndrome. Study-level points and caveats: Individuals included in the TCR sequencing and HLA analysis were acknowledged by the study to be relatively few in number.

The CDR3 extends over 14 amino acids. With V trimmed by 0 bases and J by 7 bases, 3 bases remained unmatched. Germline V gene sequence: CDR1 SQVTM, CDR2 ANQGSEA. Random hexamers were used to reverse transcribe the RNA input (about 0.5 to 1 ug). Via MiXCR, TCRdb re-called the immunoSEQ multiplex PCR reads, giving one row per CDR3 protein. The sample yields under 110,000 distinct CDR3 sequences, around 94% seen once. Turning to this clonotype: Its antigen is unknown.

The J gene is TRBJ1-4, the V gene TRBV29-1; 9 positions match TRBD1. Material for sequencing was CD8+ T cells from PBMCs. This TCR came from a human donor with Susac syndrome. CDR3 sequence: CSVEEGQGGEKLFF. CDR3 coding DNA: TGCAGCGTTGAAGAGGGACAGGGAGGTGAAAAACTGTTTTTT.